These 17 T cell receptor beta chains originate from one sample sequenced in a study of metastatic and nonmetastatic thyroid tumors. Until they underwent thyroid surgery, no patient had received any treatment. TCRdb reanalyzed the PCR reads with MiXCR. Of some 84,000 clones listed, approximately 9% are singletons. The specimen sequenced was blood. The receptors here all came from a female donor with papillary thyroid cancer or a benign thyroid nodule (not recorded which). Some clones in this sample may be carry-over from other donors' samples.

V usage is TRBV2 and J usage is TRBJ2-7, with a tentative D call TRBD1 (5 bases). CDR1 and CDR2 from the germline V gene are SNHLY and FYNNEI. The V and J ends lost 1 base and 3 bases respectively, with 10 bases between them. The CDR3 contains 14 residues. CDR3 sequence reads: CASSEDSGNYEQYF. The CDR3 DNA reads as TGTGCCAGCAGTGAAGACTCAGGGAACTACGAGCAGTACTTC.

This clone was found many times. The chain employs TRBV2 and TRBJ2-1, with 8 bases identical to TRBD1. The CDR3 totals 14 residues. V shed 5 bases, J shed 4 bases, and the junction held 4 bases outside the gene matches. Germline V gene lookup returns CDR1 SNHLY and CDR2 FYNNEI. The CDR3 DNA is TGTGCCAGCAGTCCGGGACAGGAGTACAATGAGCAGTTCTTC. Translated: CASSPGQEYNEQFF.

This clone was detected ten times or more. V usage is TRBV5-1 and J usage is TRBJ2-3; possible D gene TRBD1, 5 bases. Trimming shortened V by 4 bases and J by 2 bases, and 8 bases separated the two germline ends. In germline, CDR1 is SGHRS, CDR2 YFSETQ. The CDR3 sequence is 13 residues long. Here the CDR3 DNA reads TGCGCCAGCAGCCCAGGGTCCACAGATACGCAGTATTTT. Translating gives CASSPGSTDTQYF.

This clone was counted ten times or more. The V and J genes are TRBV15 and TRBJ1-2; TRBD1 agrees at 7 bases. Per germline, CDR1 LNHNV and CDR2 YYDKDF (reference sequence). The CDR3 sequence is 16 residues long. Losses at the gene ends were 0 bases for V and 4 bases for J; bases not matched to a gene: 8. In DNA form, the CDR3 reads TGTGCCACCAGCAGAGATTTAGGGACAGAGGGCTATGGCTACACCTTC. It is translated as CATSRDLGTEGYGYTF.

This clone showed up many times. The chain uses TRBV28 and TRBJ1-2; TRBD1 might be the D (5 bases). Germline V gene data show CDR1 as MDHEN and CDR2 as SYDVKM. The CDR3 is made up of 16 amino acids. V shed 3 bases and J shed 6 bases, with 20 bases lying between them. The CDR3 loop reads CASSFGGQGLLDGYTF. CDR3 nucleotide sequence: TGTGCCAGCAGTTTCGGTGGGCAGGGCCTTCTGGATGGCTACACCTTC.

V usage is TRBV6-2 or TRBV6-3 and J usage is TRBJ1-1, with D uncertain. With 2 bases removed from V and 4 bases from J, the gap between germline ends came to 8 bases. There are 13 residues in the CDR3. Germline values: CDR1 MNHEY, CDR2 SVGEGT. The CDR3 bases are TGTGCCAGCAGTTACGGGGTTAGCACTGAAGCTTTCTTT. It yields the protein CASSYGVSTEAFF.

The J gene is TRBJ2-1, the V gene TRBV5-1; 8 positions agree with TRBD2. V shed 0 bases, J shed 4 bases, and the junction held 3 bases outside the gene matches. CDR1 and CDR2 from the germline V gene are SGHRS and YFSETQ. The CDR3 runs to 15 residues. As DNA, the CDR3 is TGCGCCAGCAGCTTGGGAGCGGGGGAGTACAATGAGCAGTTCTTC. This sequence encodes CASSLGAGEYNEQFF.

This clone was detected ten times or more. This chain connects TRBV5-4 to TRBJ1-2, with D tentatively TRBD1 (5 bases). Looked up from germline, CDR1 is SGHNT and CDR2 is YYREEE (reference sequence). The CDR3 runs 16 residues. With 0 bases removed from V and 5 bases from J, the gap between germline ends came to 17 bases. CDR3 residues: CASSLGPQGKVYGYTF. The CDR3, as DNA: TGTGCCAGCAGCTTGGGGCCCCAGGGCAAGGTATATGGCTACACCTTC.

There are many counts of this clone. The V and J genes are TRBV19 and TRBJ2-1, with 8 bases matching TRBD2. There are 14 residues in the CDR3. With 6 bases clipped from V and 10 bases from J, the junction kept 11 bases outside the gene matches. The germline V gene encodes CDR1 LNHDA and CDR2 SQIVND (reference sequence). The CDR3 DNA follows: TGTGCCAGTAGATCCGGGACTAGTTCTTGGGAGCAGTTCTTC. Amino acids: CASRSGTSSWEQFF. Full variable domain (remainder filled in from reference TRBV19 and TRBJ2-1): DGGITQSPKYLFRKEGQNVTLSCEQNLNHDAMYWYRQDPGQGLRLIYYSQIVNDFQKGDIAEGYSVSREKKESFPLTVTSAQKNPTAFYLCASRSGTSSWEQFFGPGTRLTVL.

This clone was seen many times. This chain links TRBV2 with TRBJ1-5; TRBD1 agrees at 7 bases. CDR1 is SNHLY, CDR2 FYNNEI, per germline. Germline trimming cut 10 bases from V and 0 bases from J; bases unmatched to any gene: 15. The CDR3 length is 17 residues. The CDR3 DNA is TGTGCCACCTCACTAAACAGGGGTAAATATAGCAATCAGCCCCAGCATTTT. Protein: CATSLNRGKYSNQPQHF.

This clone was recorded many times. The V and J genes are TRBV6-4 and TRBJ2-3; D gene unclear. Germline CDR1 is MRHNA and CDR2 is SNTAGT. The CDR3 spans 12 residues. V lost 3 bases to trimming and J lost 4 bases, with 5 bases between them. The CDR3 DNA reads as TGTGCCAGCAGTGATTGGGCAGATACGCAGTATTTT. It encodes CASSDWADTQYF.

This clone was seen a handful of times. The chain joins TRBV6-1 to TRBJ1-2; 8 bases are a match to TRBD1. Per the germline V gene, CDR1 is MNHNS and CDR2 is SASEGT. The CDR3 length is 13 residues. The ends lost 6 bases at V and 8 bases at J; junction bases unmatched: 8. The CDR3 here is CASSSTGVRGYTF. In DNA, the CDR3 is TGTGCCAGCAGCTCGACAGGGGTTAGGGGCTACACCTTC.

This clone was found a few times. The chain uses TRBV11-2 and TRBJ2-7, with 11 nucleotides matching TRBD1. The CDR3 extends over 14 amino acids. V was clipped by 3 bases and J by 3 bases; unmatched bases: 1. The V gene's germline CDR1 is SGHAT and CDR2 FQNNGV. The CDR3 DNA reads as TGTGCCAGCAGCTTGGACAGGGGGCACTACGAGCAGTACTTC. Its protein is CASSLDRGHYEQYF. Complete variable domain (other parts from reference TRBV11-2 and TRBJ2-7): EAGVAQSPRYKIIEKRQSVAFWCNPISGHATLYWYQQILGQGPKLLIQFQNNGVVDDSQLPKDRFSAERLKGVDSTLKIQPAKLEDSAVYLCASSLDRGHYEQYFGPGTRLTVT.

In its sample, this clone was seen many times. The same CDR3 can be traced to other DNA sequences in this sample. CDR3 nucleotide sequence: TGTGCCAGTAGTATATTCGCAGGGCGGAACGAGCAGTACTTC. It yields the protein CASSIFAGRNEQYF. The chain couples TRBV19 to TRBJ2-7, with D tentatively TRBD1 (5 bases). Trimming pared 2 bases from V and 5 bases from J, leaving 13 bases between. This CDR3 comprises 14 residues. CDR1 is LNHDA, CDR2 SQIVND, per germline (reference sequence).

The chain recombines TRBV7-9 with TRBJ1-4; weak D call: TRBD1 (5 bases). CDR1 and CDR2 (germline): SEHNR, FQNEAQ (reference sequence). This CDR3 contains 16 residues. V lost 4 bases and J lost 4, with 16 bases in between. The chain's CDR3 is CASSSLVGHSNEKLFF. The CDR3 coding sequence is TGTGCCAGCAGCTCGCTGGTGGGGCATAGTAATGAAAAACTGTTTTTT.

The table lists this clone with a few counts. The chain links TRBV7-6 to TRBJ2-6; no reliable D call. Germline V gives CDR1 SGHVS, CDR2 FNYEAQ. Deletions cut 4 bases from V and 2 bases from J, with 12 bases between. The CDR3 totals 16 residues. This chain's CDR3 is CASSYDPFAGANVLTF. The CDR3 region has the DNA TGTGCCAGCAGCTATGACCCCTTTGCTGGGGCCAACGTCCTGACTTTC.

This clone was counted many times. V is TRBV7-2 and J is TRBJ1-2, with TRBD1 matching 10 bases. The CDR3 has 13 amino acids. V shed 4 bases, J shed 4 bases, and the junction held 0 bases outside the gene matches. CDR1 and CDR2 from the germline V gene are SGHTA and FQGNSA. As DNA, the CDR3 is TGTGCCAGCAGCTGGACAGGGGGCTATGGCTACACCTTC. It is translated as CASSWTGGYGYTF. Complete variable domain (other parts from reference TRBV7-2 and TRBJ1-2): GAGVSQSPSNKVTEKGKDVELRCDPISGHTALYWYRQSLGQGLEFLIYFQGNSAPDKSGLPSDRFSAERTGGSVSTLTIQRTQQEDSAVYLCASSWTGGYGYTFGSGTRLTVV.